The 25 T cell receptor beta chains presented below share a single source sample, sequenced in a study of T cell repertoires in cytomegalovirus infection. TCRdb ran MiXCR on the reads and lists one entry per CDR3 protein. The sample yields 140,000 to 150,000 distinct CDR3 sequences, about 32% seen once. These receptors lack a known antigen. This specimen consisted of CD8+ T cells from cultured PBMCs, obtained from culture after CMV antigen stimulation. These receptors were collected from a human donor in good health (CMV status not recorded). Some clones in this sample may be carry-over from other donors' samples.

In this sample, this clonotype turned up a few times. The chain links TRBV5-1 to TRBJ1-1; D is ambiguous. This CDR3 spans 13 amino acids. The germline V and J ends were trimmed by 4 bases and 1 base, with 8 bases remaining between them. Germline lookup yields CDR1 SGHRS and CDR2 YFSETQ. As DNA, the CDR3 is TGCGCCAGCAGCCCGGAGTGGAACACTGAAGCTTTCTTT. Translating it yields CASSPEWNTEAFF.

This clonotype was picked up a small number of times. Written as DNA, the CDR3 is TGTGCCAGCTCACTATTGCGGGCTTCAAATGAAAAACTGTTTTTT. Protein product: CASSLLRASNEKLFF. V is TRBV18 and J is TRBJ1-4; D is uncertain. Germline values: CDR1 KGHSH, CDR2 LQKENI. The CDR3 runs to 15 residues. V lost 4 bases, J lost 5 bases, and 14 bases lay in between.

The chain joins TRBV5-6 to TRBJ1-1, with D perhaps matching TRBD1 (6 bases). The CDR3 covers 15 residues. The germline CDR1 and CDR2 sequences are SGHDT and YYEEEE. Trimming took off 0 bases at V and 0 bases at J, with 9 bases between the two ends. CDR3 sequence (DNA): TGTGCCAGCAGCTTGGGACAGGTCATGAACACTGAAGCTTTCTTT. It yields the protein CASSLGQVMNTEAFF.

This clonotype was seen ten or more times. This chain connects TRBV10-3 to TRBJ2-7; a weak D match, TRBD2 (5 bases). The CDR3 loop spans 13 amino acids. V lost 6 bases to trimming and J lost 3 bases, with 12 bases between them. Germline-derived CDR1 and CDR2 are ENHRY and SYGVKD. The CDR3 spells CAISNEGIYEQYF. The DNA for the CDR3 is TGTGCCATCAGCAATGAGGGTATCTACGAGCAGTACTTC.

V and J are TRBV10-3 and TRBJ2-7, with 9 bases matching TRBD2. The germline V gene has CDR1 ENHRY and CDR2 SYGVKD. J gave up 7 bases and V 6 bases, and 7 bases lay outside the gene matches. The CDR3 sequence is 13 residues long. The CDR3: CAISERGAREQYF. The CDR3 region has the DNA TGTGCCATCAGCGAGCGGGGGGCTCGGGAGCAGTACTTC.

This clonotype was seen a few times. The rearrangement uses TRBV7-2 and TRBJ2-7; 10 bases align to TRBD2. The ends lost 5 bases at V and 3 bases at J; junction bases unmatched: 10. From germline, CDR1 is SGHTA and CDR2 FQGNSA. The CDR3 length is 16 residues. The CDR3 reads CASSLSVAGGFYEQYF. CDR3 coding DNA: TGTGCCAGCAGCCTTTCCGTAGCGGGGGGATTCTACGAGCAGTACTTC.

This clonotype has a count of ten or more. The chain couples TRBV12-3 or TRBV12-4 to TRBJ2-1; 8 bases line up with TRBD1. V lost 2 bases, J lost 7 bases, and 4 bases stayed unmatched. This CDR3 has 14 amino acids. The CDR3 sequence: CASSLMDRENEQFF. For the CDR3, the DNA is TGTGCCAGCAGTTTAATGGACAGGGAGAATGAGCAGTTCTTC.

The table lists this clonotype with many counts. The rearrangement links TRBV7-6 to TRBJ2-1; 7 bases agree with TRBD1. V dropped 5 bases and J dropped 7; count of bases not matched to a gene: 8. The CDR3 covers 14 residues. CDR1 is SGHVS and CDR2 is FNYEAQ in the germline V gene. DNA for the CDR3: TGTGCCAGCAGCGATCCGACAGGGCTGAATGAGCAGTTCTTC. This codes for CASSDPTGLNEQFF.

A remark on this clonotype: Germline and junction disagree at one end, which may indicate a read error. The CDR3 DNA follows: TGTGCCATCAGTGCCCTGCGGGGAAACCCCTACAAGCAGTACTTC. Its translation: CAISALRGNPYKQYF. This chain uses TRBV10-3 with TRBJ2-7, with a weak D call TRBD2 (6 bases). The germline CDR1 and CDR2 sequences are ENHRY and SYGVKD. CDR3 size: 15 residues.

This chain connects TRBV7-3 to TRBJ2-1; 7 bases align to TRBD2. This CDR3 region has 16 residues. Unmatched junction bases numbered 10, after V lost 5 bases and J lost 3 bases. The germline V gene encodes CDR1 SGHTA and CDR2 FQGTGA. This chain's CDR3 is CASSPLGAGDYNEQFF. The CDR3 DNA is TGTGCCAGCAGCCCCCTCGGCGCGGGGGACTACAATGAGCAGTTCTTC.

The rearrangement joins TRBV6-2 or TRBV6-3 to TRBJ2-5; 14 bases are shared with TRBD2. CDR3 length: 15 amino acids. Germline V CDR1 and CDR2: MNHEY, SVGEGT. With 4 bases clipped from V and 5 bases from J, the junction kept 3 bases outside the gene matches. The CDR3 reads CASSWTSGGSETQYF. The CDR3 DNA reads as TGTGCCAGCAGTTGGACTAGCGGGGGGTCCGAGACCCAGTACTTC.

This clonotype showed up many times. This chain's CDR3 is CASSIKTNTEAFF. For the CDR3, the DNA is TGTGCCAGCAGCATTAAGACGAACACTGAAGCTTTCTTT. The V gene is TRBV11-2, the J gene TRBJ1-1, with no clear D. The V and J ends lost 5 bases and 1 base respectively, with 8 bases between them. Germline CDR1 SGHAT, CDR2 FQNNGV. This CDR3 comprises 13 residues.

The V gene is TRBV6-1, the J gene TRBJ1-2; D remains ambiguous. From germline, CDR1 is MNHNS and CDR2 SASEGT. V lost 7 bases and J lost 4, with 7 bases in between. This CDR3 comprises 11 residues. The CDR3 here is CASTGGYGYTF. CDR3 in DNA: TGTGCCAGCACGGGAGGCTATGGCTACACCTTC.

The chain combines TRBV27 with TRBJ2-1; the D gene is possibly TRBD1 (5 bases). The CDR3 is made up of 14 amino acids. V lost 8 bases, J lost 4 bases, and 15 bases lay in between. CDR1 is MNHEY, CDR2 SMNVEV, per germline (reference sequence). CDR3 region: CASYTRGTYNEQFF. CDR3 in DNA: TGTGCCAGCTATACAAGGGGCACGTACAATGAGCAGTTCTTC.

CDR3 sequence reads: CSAFQGTSVPYNEQFF. Written as DNA, the CDR3 is TGCAGTGCCTTTCAGGGTACTAGCGTACCCTACAATGAGCAGTTCTTC. The rearrangement joins TRBV20-1 to TRBJ2-1; 7 bases line up with TRBD2. Germline V gene sequence: CDR1 DFQATT, CDR2 SNEGSKA (reference sequence). The CDR3 contains 16 residues. The trim removed 6 bases at V and 2 bases at J, leaving 13 bases unmatched.

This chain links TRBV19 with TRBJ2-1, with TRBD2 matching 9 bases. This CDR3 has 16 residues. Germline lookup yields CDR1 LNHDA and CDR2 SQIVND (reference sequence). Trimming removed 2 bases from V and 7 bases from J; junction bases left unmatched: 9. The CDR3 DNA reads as TGTGCCAGTAGTATATACGGCGGGGGGGCGCAGAATGAGCAGTTCTTC. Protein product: CASSIYGGGAQNEQFF.

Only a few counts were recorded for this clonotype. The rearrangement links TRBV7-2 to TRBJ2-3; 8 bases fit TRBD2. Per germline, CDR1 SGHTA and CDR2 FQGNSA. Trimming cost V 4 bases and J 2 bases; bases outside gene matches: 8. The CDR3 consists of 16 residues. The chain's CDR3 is CASSSPLAEHTDTQYF. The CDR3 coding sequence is TGTGCCAGCAGCTCCCCACTAGCGGAACACACAGATACGCAGTATTTT.

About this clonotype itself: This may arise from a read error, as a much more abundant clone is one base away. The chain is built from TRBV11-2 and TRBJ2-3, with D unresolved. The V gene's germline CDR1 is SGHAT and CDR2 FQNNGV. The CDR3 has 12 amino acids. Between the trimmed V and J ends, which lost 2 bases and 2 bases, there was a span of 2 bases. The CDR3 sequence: CASSLHTDTQYF. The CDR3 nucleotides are TGTGCCAGCAGCTTACACACAGATACGCAGTATTTT.

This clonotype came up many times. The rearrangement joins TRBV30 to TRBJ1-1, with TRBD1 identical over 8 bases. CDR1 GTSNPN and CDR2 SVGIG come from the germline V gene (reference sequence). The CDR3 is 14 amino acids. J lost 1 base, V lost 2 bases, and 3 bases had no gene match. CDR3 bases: TGTGCCTGGAGTCACGGACAGGGGAACACTGAAGCTTTCTTT. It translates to CAWSHGQGNTEAFF.

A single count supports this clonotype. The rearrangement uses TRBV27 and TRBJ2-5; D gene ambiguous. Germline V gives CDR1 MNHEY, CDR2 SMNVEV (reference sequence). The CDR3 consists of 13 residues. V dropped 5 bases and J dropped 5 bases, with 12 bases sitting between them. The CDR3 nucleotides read TGTGCCAGCAGTCGAAGCCTGGGGGAGACCCAGTACTTC. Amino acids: CASSRSLGETQYF.

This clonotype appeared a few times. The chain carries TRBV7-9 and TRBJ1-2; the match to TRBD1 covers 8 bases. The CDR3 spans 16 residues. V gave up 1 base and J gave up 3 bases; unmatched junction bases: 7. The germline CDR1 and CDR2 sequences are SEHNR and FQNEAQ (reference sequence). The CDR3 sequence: CASSLVETGEDYGYTF. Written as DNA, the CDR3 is TGTGCCAGCAGCTTAGTTGAGACAGGGGAAGACTATGGCTACACCTTC. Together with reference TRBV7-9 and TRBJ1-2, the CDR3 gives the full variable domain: DTGVSQNPRHKITKRGQNVTFRCDPISEHNRLYWYRQTLGQGPEFLTYFQNEAQLEKSRLLSDRFSAERPKGSFSTLEIQRTEQGDSAMYLCASSLVETGEDYGYTFGSGTRLTVV.

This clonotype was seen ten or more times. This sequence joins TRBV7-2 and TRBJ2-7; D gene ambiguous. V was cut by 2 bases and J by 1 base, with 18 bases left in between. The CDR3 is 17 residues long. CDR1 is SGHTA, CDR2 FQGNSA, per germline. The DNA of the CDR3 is TGTGCCAGCAGCTTAAGTGGCCGCCCGCCCCTATCCTACGAGCAGTACTTC. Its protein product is CASSLSGRPPLSYEQYF. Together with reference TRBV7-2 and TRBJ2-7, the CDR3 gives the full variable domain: GAGVSQSPSNKVTEKGKDVELRCDPISGHTALYWYRQSLGQGLEFLIYFQGNSAPDKSGLPSDRFSAERTGGSVSTLTIQRTQQEDSAVYLCASSLSGRPPLSYEQYFGPGTRLTVT.

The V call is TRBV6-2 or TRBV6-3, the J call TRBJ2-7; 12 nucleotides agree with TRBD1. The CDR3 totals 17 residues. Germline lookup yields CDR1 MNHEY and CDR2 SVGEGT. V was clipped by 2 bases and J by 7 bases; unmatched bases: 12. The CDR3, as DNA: TGTGCCAGCAGTTACAGGCCACCCGGGACAGGGGGCTATGAGCAGTACTTC. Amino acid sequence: CASSYRPPGTGGYEQYF.

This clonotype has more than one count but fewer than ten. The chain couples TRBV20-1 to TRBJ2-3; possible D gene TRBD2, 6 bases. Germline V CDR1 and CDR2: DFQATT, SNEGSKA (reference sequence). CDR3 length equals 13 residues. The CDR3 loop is CGLTAGNTDTQYF. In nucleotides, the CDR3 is TGCGGTTTAACGGCGGGAAACACAGATACGCAGTATTTT.

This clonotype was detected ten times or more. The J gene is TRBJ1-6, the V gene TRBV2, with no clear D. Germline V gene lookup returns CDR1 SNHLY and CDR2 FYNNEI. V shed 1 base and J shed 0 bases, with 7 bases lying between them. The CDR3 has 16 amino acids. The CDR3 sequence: CASSEGGSSYNSPLHF. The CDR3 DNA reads TGTGCCAGCAGTGAAGGCGGATCCTCCTATAATTCACCCCTCCACTTT.